This TCR beta chain appears in the sequencing data of a study of blood T cell repertoires in COVID-19. Study-level background: T cells, B-cell-depleted T cells, or PBMCs provided the cDNA or gDNA that served as material.

TCRdb's table, derived via immunoSEQ multiplex PCR, lists solely in-frame clones and lacks some. The sample lists approximately 450,000 clones; 80% to 90% were seen once. Living in roughly 23 US areas, the participants were between 18 and 89 years of age. The CDR3 runs to 15 residues. Trimming shortened V by 0 bases and J by 5 bases, and 14 bases separated the two germline ends. CDR1 is LGHNA, CDR2 YNFKEQ, per germline. V is TRBV4-2 and J is TRBJ2-7; TRBD1 might be the D (5 bases). Sample: PBMCs or T cells enriched from blood (not recorded which). This clonotype was obtained from a young man who had recovered from COVID-19. The CDR3: CASSQDQGTWDEQYF. In DNA form, the CDR3 reads TGTGCCAGCAGCCAAGATCAGGGTACGTGGGACGAGCAGTACTTC.